This entry lists 18 T cell receptor beta chains sequenced from one sample in a study of Ad26.COV2.S vaccination and SARS-CoV-2 variants. Profiled with immunoSEQ multiplex PCR; TCRdb holds only in-frame clones, not every one. In the table there are over 400,000 clones, over 80% of which are singletons. Described treatment: roughly 18 received Ad26.COV2.S at low or high dose, single or two shots; 5 received placebo; per-sample allocation not given. Sampling was performed 63 days after the first vaccine or placebo injection. The material sequenced was peripheral blood, taken in a trial of Ad26.COV2.S vaccine versus placebo. These receptor sequences come from a person aged 18-60 years who received the Ad26.COV2.S COVID-19 vaccine or a placebo.

The rearrangement uses TRBV4-1 and TRBJ2-7; TRBD1 aligns across 9 bases. This CDR3 spans 17 amino acids. Germline V gene sequence: CDR1 MGHRA, CDR2 YSYEKL. Germline trimming cut 1 base from V and 4 bases from J; bases unmatched to any gene: 11. CDR3 DNA: TGCGCCAGCAGCCAAGGATGGGGGACAGGGCTGAGATACGAGCAGTACTTC. Protein sequence: CASSQGWGTGLRYEQYF.

The chain employs TRBV4-3 and TRBJ2-1; 15 positions match TRBD2. The CDR3 has 18 amino acids. In germline, CDR1 is LGHNA, CDR2 YSLEER. Germline trimming cut 2 bases from V and 5 bases from J; bases unmatched to any gene: 7. The CDR3 loop is CASSQNGLAGGLNNEQFF. The CDR3 DNA is TGCGCCAGCAGCCAAAATGGACTAGCGGGGGGGCTTAACAATGAGCAGTTCTTC.

V gene TRBV9 combines with J gene TRBJ2-1; D tentatively fits TRBD1 or TRBD2 (6 bases each). Trimming pared 4 bases from V and 4 bases from J, leaving 15 bases between. The CDR3 has 15 amino acids. Germline CDR1 reads SGDLS; CDR2 reads YYNGEE. CDR3 sequence reads: CASSPLRGAYNEQFF. Here the CDR3 DNA reads TGTGCCAGCAGCCCCCTGAGGGGGGCGTACAATGAGCAGTTCTTC.

The chain uses TRBV7-9 and TRBJ2-5, with 8 positions matching TRBD1. Germline V gene data show CDR1 as SEHNR and CDR2 as FQNEAQ (reference sequence). This CDR3 is 13 amino acids long. Trimming cost V 4 bases and J 5 bases; bases outside gene matches: 3. The CDR3 coding sequence is TGTGCCAGCAGCTCCCGACAGGGGGAGACCCAGTACTTC. Translated, it gives CASSSRQGETQYF.

The gene calls are TRBV15 and TRBJ1-2; D unclear. CDR1 and CDR2 from the germline V gene are LNHNV and YYDKDF (reference sequence). The CDR3 totals 12 residues. V was shortened by 3 bases and J by 12 bases, with 14 bases between the two germline ends. The CDR3 DNA follows: TGTGCCACCAGCAGCGGCCTTCGTCCTGACACCTTC. It translates to CATSSGLRPDTF.

The gene calls are TRBV28 and TRBJ1-2, with D perhaps TRBD1 (5 bases). The CDR3 runs 13 residues. Deletions cut 2 bases from V and 8 bases from J, with 12 bases between. Germline assignment: CDR1 MDHEN and CDR2 SYDVKM. The CDR3 sequence is CASSLTQGRGYTF. The CDR3 coding sequence is TGTGCCAGCAGTTTAACGCAGGGCCGGGGCTACACCTTC.

This chain links TRBV9 with TRBJ1-1; D not certain. The ends were cut back, 0 bases at V and 5 bases at J, with 8 bases in the middle. The CDR3 extends over 13 amino acids. Germline loops: CDR1 SGDLS, CDR2 YYNGEE. CDR3: CASSVAEGTEAFF. CDR3 nucleotides: TGTGCCAGCAGCGTAGCAGAGGGAACTGAAGCTTTCTTT.

The genes are TRBV18 and TRBJ2-5; D might be TRBD1 (5 bases). The CDR3 loop spans 14 amino acids. V was clipped by 3 bases and J by 2 bases, with 10 bases between them. Germline values: CDR1 KGHSH, CDR2 LQKENI. The CDR3 spells CASSPTTAQETQYF. In DNA, the CDR3 is TGTGCCAGCTCACCCACGACAGCGCAAGAGACCCAGTACTTC.

The CDR3 nucleotides are TGTGCCAGCAGAGGGGATAATGAAAAACTGTTTTTT. It encodes CASRGDNEKLFF. This rearrangement joins TRBV2 to TRBJ1-4, with D perhaps matching TRBD1 (5 bases). The V gene lost 6 bases and the J gene lost 4 bases, with 6 bases spanning the gap. The CDR3 covers 12 residues. From germline, CDR1 is SNHLY and CDR2 FYNNEI.

This clone was counted a single time. The chain employs TRBV28 and TRBJ2-7; D could derive from TRBD1 or TRBD2 (6 bases each). This CDR3 has 16 amino acids. Germline V CDR1 and CDR2: MDHEN, SYDVKM. V was cut by 3 bases and J by 2 bases, with 17 bases left in between. This CDR3 reads CASSFGGQGRTYEQYF. CDR3 nucleotides: TGTGCCAGCAGTTTTGGAGGGCAGGGGCGGACCTACGAGCAGTACTTC.

The V call is TRBV7-2, the J call TRBJ2-7, with D tentatively TRBD1 or TRBD2 (6 bases each). Germline CDR1 and CDR2: SGHTA and FQGNSA. Trimming took 3 bases from V and 3 from J, leaving 9 bases between them. This CDR3 region has 13 residues. This CDR3 is CASSFRGRYEQYF. CDR3 sequence (DNA): TGTGCCAGCAGCTTCCGGGGGCGCTACGAGCAGTACTTC.

The chain joins TRBV5-1 to TRBJ2-2; D call uncertain. This CDR3 is 14 amino acids long. Germline V lookup: CDR1 SGHRS, CDR2 YFSETQ. With 1 base removed from V and 1 base from J, the gap between germline ends came to 5 bases. CDR3 coding DNA: TGCGCCAGCAGCTTGAATCAGAACACCGGGGAGCTGTTTTTT. Its protein product is CASSLNQNTGELFF.

The CDR3, as DNA: TGCAGCGTTGAATCAATGGACGAGCAGTACTTC. This encodes CSVESMDEQYF. The chain uses TRBV29-1 and TRBJ2-7, with no clear D. V was clipped by 2 bases and J by 5 bases, with 7 bases between them. Germline CDR1 is SQVTM and CDR2 is ANQGSEA. The length of the CDR3 is 11 residues.

Only one count was recorded for this clone. The chain has TRBV7-9 and TRBJ2-3, with unresolved D. Germline V CDR1 and CDR2: SEHNR, FQNEAQ (reference sequence). Trimming took 6 bases from V and 2 from J, leaving 12 bases between them. This CDR3 has 14 residues. The CDR3 is CASSTTGITDTQYF. CDR3 sequence (DNA): TGTGCCAGCAGTACTACGGGCATCACAGATACGCAGTATTTT.

The chain has TRBV4-3 and TRBJ2-1, with D perhaps being TRBD1 or TRBD2 (5 bases each). Trimming stripped 0 bases from V and 9 bases from J, with 15 bases between. This CDR3 has 15 amino acids. Germline-derived CDR1 and CDR2 are LGHNA and YSLEER. The CDR3 region is CASSQEGTRGFEQFF. CDR3 bases: TGCGCCAGCAGCCAAGAAGGAACACGGGGCTTTGAGCAGTTCTTC.

The chain uses TRBV7-2 and TRBJ2-7; tentatively, D is TRBD1 or TRBD2 (6 bases each). Trimming removed 7 bases from V and 12 bases from J, with 22 bases in between. Germline V gives CDR1 SGHTA, CDR2 FQGNSA. There are 13 residues in the CDR3. For the CDR3, the DNA is TGTGCCAGCACCCCCCTAGGAGGGGGGCTTACGTACTTC. It encodes CASTPLGGGLTYF.

The sample holds one count of this clone. The rearrangement joins TRBV12-3 or TRBV12-4 to TRBJ2-7, with TRBD2 matching over 11 bases. Trimming at V came to 4 bases and at J to 9 bases, leaving 5 bases not matched to a gene. This CDR3 has 13 amino acids. CDR3 residues: CASSSQTSGTQYF. In DNA, the CDR3 is TGTGCCAGCAGTTCCCAGACTAGCGGGACGCAGTACTTC.

This clone was recorded a few times. The V and J genes are TRBV14 and TRBJ1-3; 9 bases line up with TRBD1. Per germline, CDR1 SGHDN and CDR2 FVKESK. The ends lost 5 bases at V and 8 bases at J; junction bases unmatched: 13. The CDR3 has 16 residues. For the CDR3, the DNA is TGTGCCAGCAGCACCCGAGACAGGGGGGGAATGGACACCATATATTTT. Translating gives CASSTRDRGGMDTIYF.